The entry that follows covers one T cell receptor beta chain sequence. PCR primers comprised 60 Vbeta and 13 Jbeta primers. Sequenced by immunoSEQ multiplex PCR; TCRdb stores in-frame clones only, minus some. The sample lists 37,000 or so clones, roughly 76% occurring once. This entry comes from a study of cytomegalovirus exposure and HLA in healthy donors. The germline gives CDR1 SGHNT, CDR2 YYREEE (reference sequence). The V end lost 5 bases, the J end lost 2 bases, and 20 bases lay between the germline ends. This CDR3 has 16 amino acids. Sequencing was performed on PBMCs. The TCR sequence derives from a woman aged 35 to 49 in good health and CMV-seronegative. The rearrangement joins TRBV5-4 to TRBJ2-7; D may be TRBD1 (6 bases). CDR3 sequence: CASSPNPGQKAYEQYV. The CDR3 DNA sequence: TGTGCCAGCAGTCCCAACCCCGGACAGAAAGCCTACGAGCAGTACGTC.